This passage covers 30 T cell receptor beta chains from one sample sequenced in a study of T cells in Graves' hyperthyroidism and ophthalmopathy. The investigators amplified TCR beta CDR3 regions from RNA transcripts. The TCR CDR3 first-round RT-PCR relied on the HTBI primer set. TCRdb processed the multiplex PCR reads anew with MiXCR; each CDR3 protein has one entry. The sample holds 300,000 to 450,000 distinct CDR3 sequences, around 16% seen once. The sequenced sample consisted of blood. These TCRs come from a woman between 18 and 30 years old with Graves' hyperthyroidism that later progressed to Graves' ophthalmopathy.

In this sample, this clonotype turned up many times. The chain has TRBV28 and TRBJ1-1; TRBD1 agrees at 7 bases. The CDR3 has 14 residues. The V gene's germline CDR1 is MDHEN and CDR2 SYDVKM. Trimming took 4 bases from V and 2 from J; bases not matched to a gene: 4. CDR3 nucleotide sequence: TGTGCCAGCAGTTCGGGACAGACCAACACTGAAGCTTTCTTT. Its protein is CASSSGQTNTEAFF.

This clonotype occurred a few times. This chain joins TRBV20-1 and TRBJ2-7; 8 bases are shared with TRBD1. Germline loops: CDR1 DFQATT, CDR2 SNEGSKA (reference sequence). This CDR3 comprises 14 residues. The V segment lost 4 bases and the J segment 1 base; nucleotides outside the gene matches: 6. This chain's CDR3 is CSATDRGGSYEQYF. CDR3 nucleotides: TGCAGTGCTACAGACAGGGGTGGTTCCTACGAGCAGTACTTC.

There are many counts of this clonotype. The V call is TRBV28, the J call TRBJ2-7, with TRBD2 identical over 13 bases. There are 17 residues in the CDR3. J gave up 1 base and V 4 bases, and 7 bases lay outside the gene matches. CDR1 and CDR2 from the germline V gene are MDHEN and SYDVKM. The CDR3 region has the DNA TGTGCCAGCAGTTCCGGGACTAGCGGGATCTCATCCTACGAGCAGTACTTC. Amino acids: CASSSGTSGISSYEQYF.

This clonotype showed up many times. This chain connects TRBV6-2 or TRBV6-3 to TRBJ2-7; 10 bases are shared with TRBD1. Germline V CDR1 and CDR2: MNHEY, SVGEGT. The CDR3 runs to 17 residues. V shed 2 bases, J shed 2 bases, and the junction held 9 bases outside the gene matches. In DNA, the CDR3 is TGTGCCAGCAGTTACGCGATCCGACAGGGGGCCCCCTACGAGCAGTACTTC. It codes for CASSYAIRQGAPYEQYF.

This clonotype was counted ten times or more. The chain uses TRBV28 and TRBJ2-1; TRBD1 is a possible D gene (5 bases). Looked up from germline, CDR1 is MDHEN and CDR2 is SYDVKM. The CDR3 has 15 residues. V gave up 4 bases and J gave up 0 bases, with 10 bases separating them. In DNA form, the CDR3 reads TGTGCCAGCAGTTCGGACACGAACTCCTACAATGAGCAGTTCTTC. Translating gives CASSSDTNSYNEQFF.

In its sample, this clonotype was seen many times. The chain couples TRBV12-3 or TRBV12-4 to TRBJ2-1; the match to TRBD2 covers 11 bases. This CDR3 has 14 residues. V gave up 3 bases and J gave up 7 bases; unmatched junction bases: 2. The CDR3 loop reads CASSLTSGTNEQFF. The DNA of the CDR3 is TGTGCCAGCAGTTTGACTAGCGGGACTAATGAGCAGTTCTTC.

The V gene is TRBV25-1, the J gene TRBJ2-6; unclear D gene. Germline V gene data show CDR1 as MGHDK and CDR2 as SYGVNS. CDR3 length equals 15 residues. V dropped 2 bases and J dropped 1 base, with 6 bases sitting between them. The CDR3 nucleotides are TGTGCCAGCAGTGAACGGGTTTCTGGGGCCAACGTCCTGACTTTC. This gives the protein CASSERVSGANVLTF.

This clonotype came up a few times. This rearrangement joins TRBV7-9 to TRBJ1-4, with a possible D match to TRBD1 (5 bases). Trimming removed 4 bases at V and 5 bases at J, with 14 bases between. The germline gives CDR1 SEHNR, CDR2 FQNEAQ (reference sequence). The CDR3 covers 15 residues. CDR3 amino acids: CASSSSGQGNEKLFF. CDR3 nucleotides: TGTGCCAGCAGCTCCTCGGGGCAGGGCAATGAAAAACTGTTTTTT.

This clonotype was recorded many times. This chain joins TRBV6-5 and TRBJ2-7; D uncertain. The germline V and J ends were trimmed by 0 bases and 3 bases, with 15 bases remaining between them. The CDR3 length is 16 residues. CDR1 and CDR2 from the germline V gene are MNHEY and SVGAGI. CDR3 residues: CASSYSTSTNGYEQYF. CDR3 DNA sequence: TGTGCCAGCAGTTACTCGACGTCAACGAATGGCTACGAGCAGTACTTC.

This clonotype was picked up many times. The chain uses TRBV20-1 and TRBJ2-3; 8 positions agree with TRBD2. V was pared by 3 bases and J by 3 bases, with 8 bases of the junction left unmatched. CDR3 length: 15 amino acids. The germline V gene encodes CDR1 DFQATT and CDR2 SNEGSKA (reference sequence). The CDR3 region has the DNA TGCAGTGCTAGCCCCCCGGGAGGGCGAACAGATACGCAGTATTTT. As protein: CSASPPGGRTDTQYF.

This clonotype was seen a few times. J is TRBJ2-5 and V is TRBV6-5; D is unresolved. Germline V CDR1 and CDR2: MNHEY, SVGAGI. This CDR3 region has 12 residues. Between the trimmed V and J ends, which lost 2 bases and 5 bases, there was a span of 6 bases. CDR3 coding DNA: TGTGCCAGCAGTTACGCGAGGGAGACCCAGTACTTC. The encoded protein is CASSYARETQYF.

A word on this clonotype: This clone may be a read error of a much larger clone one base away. The DNA of the CDR3 is TGTGCCAGCAGCCAAGAACGGACAGGAATCACCGGGGAGCTGTTTTTT. This gives the protein CASSQERTGITGELFF. The chain recombines TRBV28 with TRBJ2-2; 7 nucleotides match TRBD1. Germline-derived CDR1 and CDR2 are MDHEN and SYDVKM. CDR3 length: 16 residues. The J segment lost 4 bases and the V segment lost 6 bases, leaving 11 bases of the junction unmatched.

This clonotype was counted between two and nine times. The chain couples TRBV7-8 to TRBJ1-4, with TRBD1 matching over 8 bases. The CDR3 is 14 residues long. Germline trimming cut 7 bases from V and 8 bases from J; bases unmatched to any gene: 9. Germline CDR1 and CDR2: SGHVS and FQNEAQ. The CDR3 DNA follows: TGTGCCAGCACCCGGGACAGGATTGGAGAAAAACTGTTTTTT. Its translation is CASTRDRIGEKLFF.

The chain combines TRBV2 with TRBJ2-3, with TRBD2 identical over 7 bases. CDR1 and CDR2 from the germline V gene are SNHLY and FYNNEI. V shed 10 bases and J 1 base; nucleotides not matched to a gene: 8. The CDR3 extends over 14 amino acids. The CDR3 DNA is TGTGCCAAACAACTAGCGAGGGGCACAGATACGCAGTATTTT. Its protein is CAKQLARGTDTQYF. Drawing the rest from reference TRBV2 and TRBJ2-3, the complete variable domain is EPEVTQTPSHQVTQMGQEVILRCVPISNHLYFYWYRQILGQKVEFLVSFYNNEISEKSEIFDDQFSVERPDGSNFTLKIRSTKLEDSAMYFCAKQLARGTDTQYFGPGTRLTVL.

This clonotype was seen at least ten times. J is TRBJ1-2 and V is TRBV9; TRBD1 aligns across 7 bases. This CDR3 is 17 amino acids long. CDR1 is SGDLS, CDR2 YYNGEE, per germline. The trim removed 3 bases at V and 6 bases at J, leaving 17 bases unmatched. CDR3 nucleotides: TGTGCCAGCAGCGCAGCTCCGGTAACAGGGGCCAAAAATGGCTACACCTTC. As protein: CASSAAPVTGAKNGYTF.

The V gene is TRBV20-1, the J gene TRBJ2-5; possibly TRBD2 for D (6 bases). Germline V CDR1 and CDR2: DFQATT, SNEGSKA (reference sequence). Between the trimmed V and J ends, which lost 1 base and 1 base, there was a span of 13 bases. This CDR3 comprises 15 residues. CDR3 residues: CSARGIAGPQETQYF. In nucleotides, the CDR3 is TGCAGTGCTAGAGGAATTGCGGGACCCCAAGAGACCCAGTACTTC.

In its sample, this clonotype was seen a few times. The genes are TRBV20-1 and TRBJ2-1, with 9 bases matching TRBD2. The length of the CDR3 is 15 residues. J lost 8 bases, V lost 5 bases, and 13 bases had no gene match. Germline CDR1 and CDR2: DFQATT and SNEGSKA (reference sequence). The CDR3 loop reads CSAPRLAEAPHEQFF. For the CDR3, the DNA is TGCAGTGCTCCCCGACTAGCGGAAGCCCCCCATGAGCAGTTCTTC.

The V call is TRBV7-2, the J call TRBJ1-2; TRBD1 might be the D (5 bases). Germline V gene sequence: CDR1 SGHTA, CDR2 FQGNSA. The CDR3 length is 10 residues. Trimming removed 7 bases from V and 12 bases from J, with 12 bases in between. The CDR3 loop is CASIARVNTF. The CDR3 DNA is TGTGCCAGCATTGCCAGGGTCAACACCTTC.

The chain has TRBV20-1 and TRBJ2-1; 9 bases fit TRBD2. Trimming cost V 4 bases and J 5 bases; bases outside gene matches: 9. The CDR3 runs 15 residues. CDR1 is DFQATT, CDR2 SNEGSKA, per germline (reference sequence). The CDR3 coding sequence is TGCAGTGCTAAGGACCATGGACTAGCGAACAATGAGCAGTTCTTC. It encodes CSAKDHGLANNEQFF.

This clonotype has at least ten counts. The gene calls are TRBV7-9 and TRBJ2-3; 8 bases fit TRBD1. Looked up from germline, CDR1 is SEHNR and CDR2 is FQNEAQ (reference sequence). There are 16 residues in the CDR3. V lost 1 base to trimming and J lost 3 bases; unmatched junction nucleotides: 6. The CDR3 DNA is TGTGCCAGCAGCTTAGGACAGGGGTCCTTTACAGATACGCAGTATTTT. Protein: CASSLGQGSFTDTQYF.

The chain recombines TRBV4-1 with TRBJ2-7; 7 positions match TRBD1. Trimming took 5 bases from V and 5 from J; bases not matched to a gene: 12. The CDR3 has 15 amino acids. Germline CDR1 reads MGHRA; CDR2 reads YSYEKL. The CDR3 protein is CASSLSPQGSHEQYF. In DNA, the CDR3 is TGCGCCAGCAGCTTAAGCCCACAGGGGAGCCACGAGCAGTACTTC.

The CDR3 protein is CASSPGQGNGYGYTF. DNA of the CDR3: TGCGCCAGCAGCCCCGGACAGGGGAATGGATATGGCTACACCTTC. The chain has TRBV4-1 and TRBJ1-2; 9 positions match TRBD1. Germline assignment: CDR1 MGHRA and CDR2 YSYEKL. With V trimmed by 4 bases and J by 5 bases, 8 bases remained unmatched. This CDR3 is built from 15 residues.

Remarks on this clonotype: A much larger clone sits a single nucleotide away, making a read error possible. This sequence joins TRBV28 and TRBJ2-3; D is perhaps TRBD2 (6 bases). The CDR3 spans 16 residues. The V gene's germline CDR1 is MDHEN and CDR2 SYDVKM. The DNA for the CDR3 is TGTGCCAGCACTTCCCCTGGCGAGGAGTCGGGAGATGCGCAGTATTTT. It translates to CASTSPGEESGDAQYF.

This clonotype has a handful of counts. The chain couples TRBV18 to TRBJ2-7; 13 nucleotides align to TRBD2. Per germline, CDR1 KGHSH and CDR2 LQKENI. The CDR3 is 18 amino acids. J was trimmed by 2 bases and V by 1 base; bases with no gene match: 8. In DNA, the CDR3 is TGTGCCAGCTCACCACGAACTAGCGGGAGGGCCGTCGCCTACGAGCAGTACTTC. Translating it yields CASSPRTSGRAVAYEQYF.

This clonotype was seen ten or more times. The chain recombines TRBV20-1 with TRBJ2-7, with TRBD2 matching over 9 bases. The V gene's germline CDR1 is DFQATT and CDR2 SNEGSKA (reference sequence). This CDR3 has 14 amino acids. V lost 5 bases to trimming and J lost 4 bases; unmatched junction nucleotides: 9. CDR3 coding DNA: TGCAGTGCTCCGCGGGCTAGCGGGACTTACGAGCAGTACTTC. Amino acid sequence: CSAPRASGTYEQYF.

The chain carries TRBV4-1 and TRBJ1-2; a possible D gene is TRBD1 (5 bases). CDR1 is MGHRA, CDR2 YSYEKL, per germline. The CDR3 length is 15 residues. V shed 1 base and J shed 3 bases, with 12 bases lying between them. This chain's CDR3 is CASSQGVRADYGYTF. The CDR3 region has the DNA TGCGCCAGCAGCCAAGGCGTCAGGGCGGACTATGGCTACACCTTC.

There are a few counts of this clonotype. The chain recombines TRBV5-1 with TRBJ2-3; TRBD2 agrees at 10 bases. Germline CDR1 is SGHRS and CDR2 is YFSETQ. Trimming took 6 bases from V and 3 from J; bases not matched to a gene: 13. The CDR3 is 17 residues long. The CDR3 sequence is CASMRLAGGYETDTQYF. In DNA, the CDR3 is TGCGCCAGCATGAGATTAGCGGGAGGATATGAGACAGATACGCAGTATTTT. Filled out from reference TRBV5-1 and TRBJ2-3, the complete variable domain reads KAGVTQTPRYLIKTRGQQVTLSCSPISGHRSVSWYQQTPGQGLQFLFEYFSETQRNKGNFPGRFSGRQFSNSRSEMNVSTLELGDSALYLCASMRLAGGYETDTQYFGPGTRLTVL.

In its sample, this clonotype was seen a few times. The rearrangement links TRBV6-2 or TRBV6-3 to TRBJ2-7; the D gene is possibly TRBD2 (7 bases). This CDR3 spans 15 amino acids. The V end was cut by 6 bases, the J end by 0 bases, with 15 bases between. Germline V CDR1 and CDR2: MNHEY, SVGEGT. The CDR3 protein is CASRNGGLSSYEQYF. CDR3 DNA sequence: TGTGCCAGCAGAAACGGGGGGCTGAGCTCCTACGAGCAGTACTTC.

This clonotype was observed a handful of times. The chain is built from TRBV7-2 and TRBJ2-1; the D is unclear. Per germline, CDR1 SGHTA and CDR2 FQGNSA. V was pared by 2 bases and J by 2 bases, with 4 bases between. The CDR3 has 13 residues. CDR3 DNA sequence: TGTGCCAGCAGCTTAAAAGCCTACAATGAGCAGTTCTTC. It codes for CASSLKAYNEQFF.

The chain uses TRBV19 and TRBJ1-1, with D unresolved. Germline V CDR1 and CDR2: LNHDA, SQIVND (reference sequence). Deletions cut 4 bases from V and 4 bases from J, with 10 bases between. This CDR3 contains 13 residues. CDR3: CASSKEMSTEAFF. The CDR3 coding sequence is TGTGCCAGTAGTAAAGAGATGAGCACTGAAGCTTTCTTT.